What follows is one T cell receptor beta chain and its context. Normal lung was sampled as far from the tumour as possible, at least 3 cm. The sample is drawn from a study of immune cell composition in non-small cell lung cancer. Sequencing used immunoSEQ multiplex PCR; TCRdb keeps in-frame clones, though not all of them. The repertoire consists of some 4,900 clones, with 55% to 80% occurring once and the leading ten covering 13% to 15%. Sequences were obtained from non-adjacent lung tissue. The clonotype comes from a human donor with non-small cell lung cancer.

DNA of the CDR3: TGTGCCAGCAGCTTATCGGACACATCCTACGAGCAGTACTTC. It specifies CASSLSDTSYEQYF. The chain joins TRBV7-6 to TRBJ2-7, with a tentative D call TRBD1 (5 bases). Between the trimmed V and J ends, which lost 2 bases and 1 base, there was a span of 9 bases. The CDR3 extends over 14 amino acids. Germline V lookup: CDR1 SGHVS, CDR2 FNYEAQ.